A single sample is the source of the 23 T cell receptor beta chains below, sequenced in a study of blood T cell repertoires in COVID-19. Libraries were prepared by immunoSEQ multiplex PCR; TCRdb keeps only in-frame clonotypes and omits some of them. The sample lists 200,000 to 250,000 clones, about nine tenths occurring once. Material: peripheral blood. These receptors originate from a woman aged 55 to 70 with acute or convalescent COVID-19.

The chain links TRBV4-2 to TRBJ2-7, with a possible D match to TRBD2 (6 bases). V lost 1 base and J lost 3, with 16 bases in between. This CDR3 is 16 amino acids long. Germline V gene lookup returns CDR1 LGHNA and CDR2 YNFKEQ. CDR3 sequence reads: CASSQGPSGGNYEQYF. In DNA, the CDR3 is TGTGCCAGCAGCCAAGGCCCTTCCGGCGGGAACTACGAGCAGTACTTC.

This clone occurred once. This sequence joins TRBV2 and TRBJ1-5; TRBD1 is a possible D gene (6 bases). The V end lost 9 bases, the J end lost 6 bases, and 15 bases lay between the germline ends. Looked up from germline, CDR1 is SNHLY and CDR2 is FYNNEI. The CDR3 length is 13 residues. The CDR3 region is CASLQGWSQPQHF. As DNA, the CDR3 is TGTGCCAGTTTACAGGGTTGGAGTCAGCCCCAGCATTTT.

This clone turned up a few times. The J gene is TRBJ1-1, the V gene TRBV27; D possibly corresponds to TRBD1 (5 bases). The CDR3 length is 14 residues. The V gene lost 7 bases and the J gene lost 2 bases, with 14 bases spanning the gap. Germline V gene sequence: CDR1 MNHEY, CDR2 SMNVEV (reference sequence). CDR3 in amino acids: CASKWGGSNTEAFF. In DNA, the CDR3 is TGTGCCAGCAAATGGGGGGGGAGCAACACTGAAGCTTTCTTT.

The V call is TRBV12-5, the J call TRBJ1-4; D is undetermined. The CDR3 has 15 amino acids. V was shortened by 0 bases and J by 7 bases, with 12 bases between the two germline ends. Germline values: CDR1 LGHNT, CDR2 FRNRAP. The CDR3 sequence is CASGLVQGSGEKLFF. CDR3 DNA sequence: TGTGCTAGTGGTTTGGTACAAGGGAGTGGTGAAAAACTGTTTTTT.

The count of this clone is one. V gene TRBV19 combines with J gene TRBJ1-1; TRBD1 matches 7 bases. Germline V gene lookup returns CDR1 LNHDA and CDR2 SQIVND (reference sequence). CDR3 size: 16 residues. The V gene end was trimmed by 4 bases and the J gene end by 0 bases; junction bases not matched to a gene: 8. Here the CDR3 DNA reads TGTGCCAGTAGTAGCTCCCGTACAGGGGTGAACACTGAAGCTTTCTTT. Amino acids: CASSSSRTGVNTEAFF. The full variable domain, rest sourced from reference TRBV19 and TRBJ1-1, is DGGITQSPKYLFRKEGQNVTLSCEQNLNHDAMYWYRQDPGQGLRLIYYSQIVNDFQKGDIAEGYSVSREKKESFPLTVTSAQKNPTAFYLCASSSSRTGVNTEAFFGQGTRLTVV.

V gene TRBV28 combines with J gene TRBJ1-2, with 8 bases that match TRBD1. From germline, CDR1 is MDHEN and CDR2 SYDVKM. V was pared by 10 bases and J by 0 bases, with 10 bases of the junction left unmatched. This CDR3 contains 15 residues. The CDR3 sequence is CAIADRGSSNYGYTF. The CDR3 DNA sequence: TGTGCCATCGCAGACAGGGGATCCTCTAACTATGGCTACACCTTC.

The table lists this clone with a count of one. This sequence joins TRBV2 and TRBJ1-5, with D perhaps TRBD1 (5 bases). Germline V CDR1 and CDR2: SNHLY, FYNNEI. The V and J ends lost 3 bases and 9 bases respectively, with 6 bases between them. The CDR3 consists of 11 residues. The CDR3 sequence: CASSDQGPQHF. CDR3 coding DNA: TGTGCCAGCAGTGACCAGGGGCCCCAGCATTTT.

Points on this clone: The sample carries other DNA sequences with the same CDR3. V is TRBV30 and J is TRBJ1-2; D is uncertain. The CDR3 sequence is 12 residues long. Germline V gene lookup returns CDR1 GTSNPN and CDR2 SVGIG (reference sequence). Trimming removed 0 bases at V and 5 bases at J, with 7 bases between. The CDR3 spells CAWSVEGYGYTF. CDR3 in DNA: TGTGCCTGGAGTGTAGAGGGTTATGGCTACACCTTC.

V gene TRBV19 combines with J gene TRBJ2-7; 10 bases fit TRBD1. The CDR3 consists of 15 residues. Per the germline V gene, CDR1 is LNHDA and CDR2 is SQIVND (reference sequence). The V and J ends lost 5 bases and 2 bases, in that order; junction bases with no gene match: 6. This chain's CDR3 is CASSPPGTGAYEQYF. The CDR3, as DNA: TGTGCCAGTAGTCCACCGGGGACAGGGGCCTACGAGCAGTACTTC. The full variable domain, rest sourced from reference TRBV19 and TRBJ2-7, is DGGITQSPKYLFRKEGQNVTLSCEQNLNHDAMYWYRQDPGQGLRLIYYSQIVNDFQKGDIAEGYSVSREKKESFPLTVTSAQKNPTAFYLCASSPPGTGAYEQYFGPGTRLTVT.

The rearrangement uses TRBV19 and TRBJ1-2, with no clear D. The germline V gene has CDR1 LNHDA and CDR2 SQIVND (reference sequence). The V end was cut by 1 base, the J end by 4 bases, with 16 bases between. The CDR3 loop spans 16 amino acids. The CDR3 nucleotides read TGTGCCAGTAGTATAGTAGAGGCTTCGCTCTTCTATGGCTACACCTTC. Protein: CASSIVEASLFYGYTF.

The chain is built from TRBV10-1 and TRBJ2-2; maybe TRBD2 (5 bases). The CDR3 is 17 amino acids. V was cut by 3 bases and J by 4 bases, with 18 bases left in between. Germline-derived CDR1 and CDR2 are WNHNN and SYGVQD (reference sequence). CDR3 amino acids: CASSDPRAGGVTGELFF. Written as DNA, the CDR3 is TGCGCCAGCAGTGATCCCCGGGCCGGAGGAGTCACCGGGGAGCTGTTTTTT.

The V gene is TRBV4-1, the J gene TRBJ1-5, with 10 bases fitting TRBD1. Germline CDR1 reads MGHRA; CDR2 reads YSYEKL. V shed 4 bases and J 0 bases; nucleotides not matched to a gene: 3. There are 16 residues in the CDR3. CDR3 in DNA: TGCGCCAGCAGCCTGGGGACAGGGGATAGCAATCAGCCCCAGCATTTT. It specifies CASSLGTGDSNQPQHF.

The chain has TRBV7-6 and TRBJ2-1; D not certain. V dropped 5 bases and J dropped 2 bases, with 16 bases sitting between them. Per the germline V gene, CDR1 is SGHVS and CDR2 is FNYEAQ. This CDR3 comprises 16 residues. CDR3 DNA sequence: TGTGCCAGCAGCCTCTTCGCGGCAGAGCCCTACAATGAGCAGTTCTTC. Protein: CASSLFAAEPYNEQFF.

The chain uses TRBV19 and TRBJ2-1; 13 nucleotides match TRBD2. Germline V CDR1 and CDR2: LNHDA, SQIVND (reference sequence). Unmatched junction bases numbered 10, after V lost 3 bases and J lost 5 bases. CDR3 length equals 18 residues. The CDR3 coding sequence is TGTGCCAGTAGTATCCCCCTTCCCGGGACTAGCGGGAACAATGAGCAGTTCTTC. It yields the protein CASSIPLPGTSGNNEQFF.

The chain employs TRBV19 and TRBJ2-3, with 9 nucleotides matching TRBD1. V was clipped by 11 bases and J by 9 bases; unmatched bases: 27. Germline CDR1 LNHDA, CDR2 SQIVND (reference sequence). CDR3 length: 18 amino acids. This CDR3 is CASKVGQWGQGPPGTQYF. The CDR3 DNA reads TGTGCCTCCAAAGTGGGGCAGTGGGGACAGGGCCCGCCCGGGACGCAGTATTTT.

The rearrangement links TRBV19 to TRBJ1-2, with a tentative D call TRBD1 (6 bases). V gave up 5 bases and J gave up 4 bases, with 17 bases separating them. The CDR3 length is 15 residues. Germline CDR1 LNHDA, CDR2 SQIVND (reference sequence). The CDR3 nucleotides are TGTGCCAGTAGTCCCGGACAGCAAGTTTTCTATGGCTACACCTTC. It encodes CASSPGQQVFYGYTF. Filled out from reference TRBV19 and TRBJ1-2, the complete variable domain reads DGGITQSPKYLFRKEGQNVTLSCEQNLNHDAMYWYRQDPGQGLRLIYYSQIVNDFQKGDIAEGYSVSREKKESFPLTVTSAQKNPTAFYLCASSPGQQVFYGYTFGSGTRLTVV.

The chain has TRBV6-5 and TRBJ2-7; 7 positions agree with TRBD1. This CDR3 contains 14 residues. The J segment lost 3 bases and the V segment lost 0 bases, leaving 2 bases of the junction unmatched. The germline V gene encodes CDR1 MNHEY and CDR2 SVGAGI. The CDR3 spells CASSYSTGNYEQYF. Here the CDR3 DNA reads TGTGCCAGCAGTTACTCGACAGGGAACTACGAGCAGTACTTC.

The chain has TRBV6-2 or TRBV6-3 and TRBJ2-1; 11 bases are a match to TRBD2. Trimming cost V 2 bases and J 0 bases; bases outside gene matches: 3. This CDR3 is 17 amino acids long. In germline, CDR1 is MNHEY, CDR2 SVGEGT. The chain's CDR3 is CASSYGTSGFSYNEQFF. The CDR3 nucleotides are TGTGCCAGCAGTTACGGGACTAGCGGTTTCTCCTACAATGAGCAGTTCTTC.

The rearrangement joins TRBV19 to TRBJ1-5; maybe TRBD1 (6 bases). This CDR3 region has 17 residues. Per germline, CDR1 LNHDA and CDR2 SQIVND (reference sequence). The V gene lost 0 bases and the J gene lost 2 bases, with 14 bases spanning the gap. The CDR3 nucleotides are TGTGCCAGTAGTATAGACCCAGACAGGCTAGGCAATCAGCCCCAGCATTTT. This gives the protein CASSIDPDRLGNQPQHF.

The chain couples TRBV29-1 to TRBJ2-3; 12 bases fit TRBD1. J was trimmed by 5 bases and V by 4 bases; bases with no gene match: 4. The CDR3 spans 14 residues. From germline, CDR1 is SQVTM and CDR2 ANQGSEA. In DNA form, the CDR3 reads TGCAGCGTTGTTGGGACAGGGGGCAAAGATACGCAGTATTTT. Encoded protein: CSVVGTGGKDTQYF.

The count of this clone is one. This sequence joins TRBV6-5 and TRBJ1-1; TRBD1 aligns across 7 bases. Germline V lookup: CDR1 MNHEY, CDR2 SVGAGI. V shed 5 bases and J 6 bases; nucleotides not matched to a gene: 9. The CDR3 extends over 14 amino acids. The CDR3 loop is CASSLDRVRAEAFF. The CDR3 region has the DNA TGTGCCAGCAGTCTTGACAGGGTTCGGGCTGAAGCTTTCTTT.

This chain uses TRBV7-2 with TRBJ2-4, with 10 nucleotides matching TRBD2. The CDR3 has 17 residues. The germline gives CDR1 SGHTA, CDR2 FQGNSA. The J segment lost 9 bases and the V segment lost 2 bases, leaving 13 bases of the junction unmatched. CDR3 nucleotide sequence: TGTGCCAGCAGCTTACAAGCGGGAGGGCCGGGTGCAGGCATTCAGTACTTC. This gives the protein CASSLQAGGPGAGIQYF.

V usage is TRBV12-3 or TRBV12-4 and J usage is TRBJ2-5; tentatively, D is TRBD1 (6 bases). CDR3 length: 13 amino acids. V was clipped by 6 bases and J by 6 bases, with 14 bases between them. CDR3 sequence: CASSLQGQKTQYF. DNA for the CDR3: TGTGCCAGCAGCCTACAGGGCCAGAAGACCCAGTACTTC.